The 12 T cell receptor beta chains below come from one sample, sequenced in a study of T-cell reconstitution after alpha-beta-depleted transplantation in children. The TCRbeta library was prepared with unique molecular identifiers. TCRdb called the PCR reads again in MiXCR, with one record for every CDR3 protein. The sample holds hundreds of thousands of distinct CDR3 sequences; approximately 17% are singletons and the top ten take approximately 40%. This sample comprised PBMCs, mostly from graft donor cells, obtained 360 days after TCRalphabeta/CD19-depleted stem cell transplant. The receptors here all came from a male patient between 2 and 10 years old who had a stem cell transplant for acute lymphoblastic leukemia, so the T cells may come from the graft donor.

This clonotype was counted a few times. V and J are TRBV18 and TRBJ1-1; perhaps TRBD1 as D (5 bases). The CDR3 spans 16 residues. Germline V gives CDR1 KGHSH, CDR2 LQKENI. Trimming pared 3 bases from V and 6 bases from J, leaving 20 bases between. The CDR3: CASSPTDNPAGPEAFF. In DNA form, the CDR3 reads TGTGCCAGCTCACCTACGGACAACCCTGCAGGGCCTGAAGCTTTCTTT.

The chain employs TRBV4-2 and TRBJ2-7; a weak D match, TRBD1 (6 bases). Trimming took off 7 bases at V and 0 bases at J, with 13 bases between the two ends. Germline CDR1 reads LGHNA; CDR2 reads YNFKEQ. CDR3 size: 14 residues. The CDR3 region has the DNA TGTGCCAGCACCCCGACAGGAAACTCCTACGAGCAGTACTTC. This sequence encodes CASTPTGNSYEQYF.

CDR3 region: CASGGLVGGPDTQYF. In DNA form, the CDR3 reads TGCGCCAGCGGTGGTTTAGTCGGGGGCCCTGATACGCAGTATTTT. V usage is TRBV4-3 and J usage is TRBJ2-3; TRBD1 or TRBD2 may be the D gene (6 bases each). This CDR3 is built from 15 residues. Per germline, CDR1 LGHNA and CDR2 YSLEER. Trimming stripped 8 bases from V and 6 bases from J, with 21 bases between.

This clonotype was seen only a few times. The V gene is TRBV10-3, the J gene TRBJ2-5; 7 nucleotides line up with TRBD2. This CDR3 has 13 amino acids. V trimming: 8 bases; J trimming: 3 bases; junction bases outside the gene matches: 6. Germline loops: CDR1 ENHRY, CDR2 SYGVKD. In DNA form, the CDR3 reads TGTGCCATCGGGCGGGAGCGAGAAGAGACCCAGTACTTC. It translates to CAIGREREETQYF.

This clonotype was observed a few times. The chain employs TRBV11-3 and TRBJ2-3; D gene uncertain. The length of the CDR3 is 14 residues. Germline values: CDR1 SGHNT, CDR2 YENEEA. Trimming left V 3 bases short and J 2 bases short, with 9 bases between. CDR3 residues: CASSFLGNTDTQYF. The CDR3 nucleotides read TGTGCCAGCAGCTTTCTGGGGAACACAGATACGCAGTATTTT. The whole variable domain, filled in from reference TRBV11-3 and TRBJ2-3, reads EAGVVQSPRYKIIEKKQPVAFWCNPISGHNTLYWYLQNLGQGPELLIRYENEEAVDDSQLPKDRFSAERLKGVDSTLKIQPAELGDSAVYLCASSFLGNTDTQYFGPGTRLTVL.

The rearrangement uses TRBV18 and TRBJ2-7; 10 bases are a match to TRBD2. This CDR3 has 15 amino acids. Germline V CDR1 and CDR2: KGHSH, LQKENI. V gave up 8 bases and J gave up 2 bases; unmatched junction bases: 9. The DNA for the CDR3 is TGTGCCAGCCAGTCTAGCGGGAGAGGGACCTACGAGCAGTACTTC. This codes for CASQSSGRGTYEQYF.

CDR3 nucleotides: TGTGCCATCAGGGACGGGTACTACGAGCAGTACTTC. This sequence encodes CAIRDGYYEQYF. J is TRBJ2-7 and V is TRBV10-3; D is uncertain. The CDR3 runs to 12 residues. Germline CDR1 and CDR2: ENHRY and SYGVKD. Trimming took off 6 bases at V and 3 bases at J, with 9 bases between the two ends.

Note on this clonotype: A much larger clone differs from this one at a single base, so this may be a read error. V is TRBV25-1 and J is TRBJ2-5; 7 nucleotides agree with TRBD2. The CDR3 is made up of 17 amino acids. Germline CDR1 is MGHDK and CDR2 is SYGVNS. The CDR3 sequence: CASSEYESLTWGGTRYF. In DNA form, the CDR3 reads TGTGCCAGCAGTGAATACGAATCCCTAACCTGGGGAGGGACCCGGTACTTC.

The count of this clonotype is one. V and J are TRBV20-1 and TRBJ1-2, with D unresolved. Germline lookup yields CDR1 DFQATT and CDR2 SNEGSKA (reference sequence). The CDR3 length is 11 residues. The V gene lost 6 bases and the J gene lost 4 bases, with 9 bases spanning the gap. The DNA for the CDR3 is TGCAGTGCGCTGGAGCTCTATGGCTACACCTTC. Amino acids: CSALELYGYTF.

The chain uses TRBV11-2 and TRBJ2-5; D is perhaps TRBD1 or TRBD2 (5 bases each). V lost 7 bases to trimming and J lost 5 bases, with 17 bases between them. The CDR3 spans 14 residues. CDR1 and CDR2 (germline): SGHAT, FQNNGV. The DNA of the CDR3 is TGTGCCAGCAACCCGCTGAGGGGTCGGGAGACCCAGTACTTC. Translating gives CASNPLRGRETQYF.

This clonotype has at least ten counts. The gene calls are TRBV6-5 and TRBJ2-5; possible D gene TRBD1, 6 bases. This CDR3 contains 14 residues. Per germline, CDR1 MNHEY and CDR2 SVGAGI. V shed 2 bases and J shed 5 bases, with 12 bases lying between them. The CDR3, as DNA: TGTGCCAGCAGTTACCCAGGACAGAAGGAGACCCAGTACTTC. Amino acid sequence: CASSYPGQKETQYF.

The chain uses TRBV5-6 and TRBJ2-5; D ambiguous. Trimming removed 2 bases from V and 5 bases from J, with 7 bases in between. The germline V gene has CDR1 SGHDT and CDR2 YYEEEE. The CDR3 runs 12 residues. The CDR3 loop reads CASSFDPETQYF. The CDR3 bases are TGTGCCAGCAGCTTTGATCCCGAGACCCAGTACTTC.